Listed below are T cell receptor beta chains from one sample, sequenced in a study of blood T cell repertoires in COVID-19. The assay was immunoSEQ multiplex PCR, and TCRdb's table has in-frame clones only and misses some. This sample has a few hundred thousand clones, with about 87% found just once. The sample was PBMCs or T cells enriched from blood (not recorded which). The receptors come from a man younger than 40 who had recovered from COVID-19. The CDR3 runs from the conserved cysteine through the conserved F or W. D genes are given only for firm matches. Expanded clones get a size class; other rows say once, few or many, or leave the size out.

CDR3 length: 14; D gene: TRBD1; clone size: NA; V gene: TRBV5-1; J gene: TRBJ1-1; CDR3 DNA: TGCGCCAGCAGCACCCAGGGGGTGAGGACTGAAGCTTTCTTT; CDR3 protein: CASSTQGVRTEAFF
CDR3 length: 14; D gene: TRBD2; clone size: NA; V gene: TRBV5-1; J gene: TRBJ2-7; CDR3 DNA: TGCGCCAGCAATGAGGGACTAGTACTCACCGAGCAGTACTTC; CDR3 protein: CASNEGLVLTEQYF
CDR3 length: 17; D gene: TRBD1; clone size: once; V gene: TRBV10-3; J gene: TRBJ1-6; CDR3 DNA: TGTGCCATCAGCTCGACAGGGGATAGCTCCTATAATTCACCCCTCCACTTT; CDR3 protein: CAISSTGDSSYNSPLHF
CDR3 length: 17; D gene: TRBD1; clone size: NA; V gene: TRBV19; J gene: TRBJ1-1; CDR3 DNA: TGTGCCAGTAGTACGGACAGGGGGAGGACTATAAGCACTGAAGCTTTCTTT; CDR3 protein: CASSTDRGRTISTEAFF
CDR3 length: 18; D gene: TRBD1; clone size: NA; V gene: TRBV24-1; J gene: TRBJ2-5; CDR3 DNA: TGTGCCACCAGTGATTTGCCCGGGACAGGGCAGGGAGAAGAGACCCAGTACTTC; CDR3 protein: CATSDLPGTGQGEETQYF
CDR3 length: 13; D gene: TRBD1; clone size: NA; V gene: TRBV10-3; J gene: TRBJ1-2; CDR3 DNA: TGTGCCATCAGTGATGGGACAGCCTATGGCTACACCTTC; CDR3 protein: CAISDGTAYGYTF
CDR3 length: 14; D gene: NA; clone size: NA; V gene: TRBV14; J gene: TRBJ2-3; CDR3 DNA: TGTGCCAGCAGCCATGTGGGGGGAGCAGATACGCAGTATTTT; CDR3 protein: CASSHVGGADTQYF
CDR3 length: 15; D gene: TRBD2; clone size: few; V gene: TRBV7-9; J gene: TRBJ2-3; CDR3 DNA: TGTGCCAGCAGCAAACTAGCGGGGGAAGGAGATACGCAGTATTTT; CDR3 protein: CASSKLAGEGDTQYF
CDR3 length: 17; D gene: NA; clone size: NA; V gene: TRBV4-1; J gene: TRBJ1-6; CDR3 DNA: TGCGCCAGCAGCCAAGATCGGGCCAGGGGCGGGAATTCACCCCTCCACTTT; CDR3 protein: CASSQDRARGGNSPLHF
CDR3 length: 15; D gene: TRBD1; clone size: few; V gene: TRBV18; J gene: TRBJ1-3; CDR3 DNA: TGTGCCAGCTCACCCTCCGGGACAGGGAGCGACACCATATATTTT; CDR3 protein: CASSPSGTGSDTIYF
CDR3 length: 12; D gene: NA; clone size: NA; V gene: TRBV2; J gene: TRBJ2-3; CDR3 DNA: TGTGCCAGCATCAGGGCCAAAGATACGCAGTATTTT; CDR3 protein: CASIRAKDTQYF
CDR3 length: 14; D gene: TRBD1; clone size: NA; V gene: TRBV25-1; J gene: TRBJ1-6; CDR3 DNA: TGTGCCAGCAGTGGCGGGACAGATAATTCACCCCTCCACTTT; CDR3 protein: CASSGGTDNSPLHF
CDR3 length: 15; D gene: NA; clone size: once; V gene: TRBV7-3; J gene: TRBJ2-3; CDR3 DNA: TGTGCCAGCAGCTTTGGACGGGGGAGCACAGATACGCAGTATTTT; CDR3 protein: CASSFGRGSTDTQYF
CDR3 length: 14; D gene: NA; clone size: NA; V gene: TRBV7-9; J gene: TRBJ2-7; CDR3 DNA: TGTGCCAGCAGCTCAGAATCCCAGGCCTACGAGCAGTACTTC; CDR3 protein: CASSSESQAYEQYF
CDR3 length: 15; D gene: TRBD1; clone size: NA; V gene: TRBV5-1; J gene: TRBJ2-3; CDR3 DNA: TGCGCCAGCAGCTTGGACAGGGCACAGGGGGATACGCAGTATTTT; CDR3 protein: CASSLDRAQGDTQYF
CDR3 length: 15; D gene: NA; clone size: NA; V gene: TRBV5-8; J gene: TRBJ2-1; CDR3 DNA: TGTGCCAGCAGCTTGGGGGGAGGGACAACCAATGAGCAGTTCTTC; CDR3 protein: CASSLGGGTTNEQFF
CDR3 length: 13; D gene: TRBD1; clone size: NA; V gene: TRBV6-5; J gene: TRBJ2-7; CDR3 DNA: TGTGCCAGCCTGGGACAGGGGGCCCACGAGCAGTACTTC; CDR3 protein: CASLGQGAHEQYF
CDR3 length: 13; D gene: NA; clone size: once; V gene: TRBV19; J gene: TRBJ1-1; CDR3 DNA: TGTGCCAGTAGTATAACAACGAACACTGAAGCTTTCTTT; CDR3 protein: CASSITTNTEAFF
CDR3 length: 13; D gene: NA; clone size: NA; V gene: TRBV6-5; J gene: TRBJ1-4; CDR3 DNA: TGTGCCAGCATTAGGGACTTCCGTGAAAAACTGTTTTTT; CDR3 protein: CASIRDFREKLFF
CDR3 length: 16; D gene: NA; clone size: NA; V gene: TRBV6-5; J gene: TRBJ1-1; CDR3 DNA: TGTGCCAGCAGTTACTCCCGTGGAGGCCGTAACACTGAAGCTTTCTTT; CDR3 protein: CASSYSRGGRNTEAFF
CDR3 length: 13; D gene: NA; clone size: NA; V gene: TRBV6-2/TRBV6-3; J gene: TRBJ1-5; CDR3 DNA: TGTGCCAGCAGTTACGAGGGTACTCAGCCCCAGCATTTT; CDR3 protein: CASSYEGTQPQHF
CDR3 length: 15; D gene: TRBD1; clone size: NA; V gene: TRBV6-4; J gene: TRBJ1-2; CDR3 DNA: TGTGCCAGCAGTGACTTTGACAGGGGGCTTGGTGGCTACACCTTC; CDR3 protein: CASSDFDRGLGGYTF
CDR3 length: 13; D gene: TRBD1; clone size: NA; V gene: TRBV14; J gene: TRBJ1-1; CDR3 DNA: TGTGCCAGCAGCCTACAGGGGGCTTTTGAAGCTTTCTTT; CDR3 protein: CASSLQGAFEAFF
CDR3 length: 13; D gene: NA; clone size: once; V gene: TRBV11-2; J gene: TRBJ2-7; CDR3 DNA: TGTGCCAGCAGCTTATCCGCGGGCTACGAGCAGTACTTC; CDR3 protein: CASSLSAGYEQYF
CDR3 length: 17; D gene: NA; clone size: NA; V gene: TRBV23-1; J gene: TRBJ1-6; CDR3 DNA: TGCGCCAGCAGTCGGTCAGACACGAGCTCCTATAATTCACCCCTCCACTTT; CDR3 protein: CASSRSDTSSYNSPLHF
CDR3 length: 14; D gene: TRBD1; clone size: NA; V gene: TRBV15; J gene: TRBJ1-5; CDR3 DNA: TGTGCCACCAGCAGGGACAGGGGGGCTCAGCCCCAGCATTTT; CDR3 protein: CATSRDRGAQPQHF
CDR3 length: 15; D gene: NA; clone size: NA; V gene: TRBV11-1; J gene: TRBJ1-6; CDR3 DNA: TGTGCCAGCAGCTTTAGGGAGGACTATAATTCACCCCTCCACTTT; CDR3 protein: CASSFREDYNSPLHF
CDR3 length: 14; D gene: NA; clone size: NA; V gene: TRBV6-5; J gene: TRBJ2-5; CDR3 DNA: TGTGCCAGCAGTTACGGTTGGGGGGAAGAGACCCAGTACTTC; CDR3 protein: CASSYGWGEETQYF
CDR3 length: 13; D gene: TRBD1; clone size: few; V gene: TRBV2; J gene: TRBJ2-2; CDR3 DNA: TGTGCCAGCAGGGGGACAGGGGTTGGGGAGCTGTTTTTT; CDR3 protein: CASRGTGVGELFF
CDR3 length: 14; D gene: NA; clone size: NA; V gene: TRBV5-8; J gene: TRBJ1-4; CDR3 DNA: TGTGCCAGCAGCCCCCAGGGGAATAATGAAAAACTGTTTTTT; CDR3 protein: CASSPQGNNEKLFF
CDR3 length: 15; D gene: NA; clone size: NA; V gene: TRBV7-2; J gene: TRBJ2-1; CDR3 DNA: TGTGCCAGCAGCTTATCACAGGGCAGCTACAATGAGCAGTTCTTC; CDR3 protein: CASSLSQGSYNEQFF
CDR3 length: 14; D gene: NA; clone size: NA; V gene: TRBV6-6; J gene: TRBJ1-5; CDR3 DNA: TGTGCCAGCAGTGGGAGGGGCTACGATCAGCCCCAGCATTTT; CDR3 protein: CASSGRGYDQPQHF
CDR3 length: 13; D gene: NA; clone size: NA; V gene: TRBV7-2; J gene: TRBJ1-5; CDR3 DNA: TGTGCCAGCAGCCCTCAGGGCAATCAGCCCCAGCATTTT; CDR3 protein: CASSPQGNQPQHF
CDR3 length: 14; D gene: NA; clone size: NA; V gene: TRBV9; J gene: TRBJ2-5; CDR3 DNA: TGTGCCAGCAGCGAGGCGGGGAGGAAAGAGACCCAGTACTTC; CDR3 protein: CASSEAGRKETQYF
CDR3 length: 14; D gene: TRBD1; clone size: NA; V gene: TRBV9; J gene: TRBJ1-3; CDR3 DNA: TGTGCCAGCAGCGCGACAGGGGTTGGAAACACCATATATTTT; CDR3 protein: CASSATGVGNTIYF
CDR3 length: 16; D gene: NA; clone size: few; V gene: TRBV11-2; J gene: TRBJ2-2; CDR3 DNA: TGTGCCAGCAGCCCCTCGAGGCTAGCGAACACCGGGGAGCTGTTTTTT; CDR3 protein: CASSPSRLANTGELFF
CDR3 length: 13; D gene: NA; clone size: NA; V gene: TRBV19; J gene: TRBJ1-1; CDR3 DNA: TGTGCCAGTAGTATCTCCTCCAACACTGAAGCTTTCTTT; CDR3 protein: CASSISSNTEAFF
CDR3 length: 14; D gene: NA; clone size: NA; V gene: TRBV6-5; J gene: TRBJ1-4; CDR3 DNA: TGTGCCAGCAGTTATGGACTGCCCATTGAAAAACTGTTTTTT; CDR3 protein: CASSYGLPIEKLFF
CDR3 length: 12; D gene: NA; clone size: NA; V gene: TRBV12-3/TRBV12-4; J gene: TRBJ2-2; CDR3 DNA: TGTGCCAGCACCCCATACACCGGGGAGCTGTTTTTT; CDR3 protein: CASTPYTGELFF
CDR3 length: 15; D gene: TRBD1; clone size: NA; V gene: TRBV7-6; J gene: TRBJ2-5; CDR3 DNA: TGTGCCAGCAGCTTGTGGGGACAGTACCAAGAGACCCAGTACTTC; CDR3 protein: CASSLWGQYQETQYF
CDR3 length: 13; D gene: TRBD1; clone size: NA; V gene: TRBV12-3/TRBV12-4; J gene: TRBJ1-1; CDR3 DNA: TGTGCCAGCACCCTGGACAGGGCCACTGAAGCTTTCTTT; CDR3 protein: CASTLDRATEAFF
CDR3 length: 16; D gene: TRBD2; clone size: few; V gene: TRBV9; J gene: TRBJ2-2; CDR3 DNA: TGTGCCAGCAGCGTAGTGGATAGCGGGACTACCGGGGAGCTGTTTTTT; CDR3 protein: CASSVVDSGTTGELFF
CDR3 length: 16; D gene: NA; clone size: once; V gene: TRBV4-1; J gene: TRBJ2-6; CDR3 DNA: TGCGCCAGCAGCCAGAAAGAGAGCTCTGGGGCCAACGTCCTGACTTTC; CDR3 protein: CASSQKESSGANVLTF
CDR3 length: 12; D gene: NA; clone size: NA; V gene: TRBV29-1; J gene: TRBJ1-2; CDR3 DNA: TGCAGCGTTGACTCTCCTAACTATGGCTACACCTTC; CDR3 protein: CSVDSPNYGYTF
CDR3 length: 20; D gene: NA; clone size: NA; V gene: TRBV4-1; J gene: TRBJ1-2; CDR3 DNA: TGCGCCAGCAGCCAAGAGGGTAGGGGCAGAACCTTAACCGCTAACTATGGCTACACCTTC; CDR3 protein: CASSQEGRGRTLTANYGYTF
CDR3 length: 15; D gene: TRBD2; clone size: NA; V gene: TRBV6-4; J gene: TRBJ2-7; CDR3 DNA: TGTGCCAGCAGTGAAGAGAGCGGGGCCTACTACGAGCAGTACTTC; CDR3 protein: CASSEESGAYYEQYF
CDR3 length: 13; D gene: NA; clone size: NA; V gene: TRBV6-5; J gene: TRBJ1-6; CDR3 DNA: TGTGCCAGCAGCCCAGGGGTAGTTTCACCCCTCCACTTT; CDR3 protein: CASSPGVVSPLHF
CDR3 length: 16; D gene: TRBD1; clone size: NA; V gene: TRBV30; J gene: TRBJ1-6; CDR3 DNA: TGTGCCTGGAAGACAGGGGGCCTTCTATATAATTCACCCCTCCACTTT; CDR3 protein: CAWKTGGLLYNSPLHF
CDR3 length: 13; D gene: NA; clone size: NA; V gene: TRBV16; J gene: TRBJ2-5; CDR3 DNA: TGTGCCAGCAGCCAATCCAGGGAAGAGACCCAGTACTTC; CDR3 protein: CASSQSREETQYF
CDR3 length: 14; D gene: TRBD1; clone size: NA; V gene: TRBV27; J gene: TRBJ1-4; CDR3 DNA: TGTGCCAGCAGTAGCAGGGGGCTCGGTGAAAAACTGTTTTTT; CDR3 protein: CASSSRGLGEKLFF
CDR3 length: 17; D gene: TRBD2; clone size: NA; V gene: TRBV3-1/TRBV3-2; J gene: TRBJ2-7; CDR3 DNA: TGTGCCAGCAGCCAGCCCTCCCGGACCCCGGGCGGGGGTGGGCAGTACTTC; CDR3 protein: CASSQPSRTPGGGGQYF
CDR3 length: 14; D gene: NA; clone size: once; V gene: TRBV5-1; J gene: TRBJ2-1; CDR3 DNA: TGCGCCAGCAGCCCAAATGCGGTTTACAATGAGCAGTTCTTC; CDR3 protein: CASSPNAVYNEQFF
CDR3 length: 14; D gene: NA; clone size: NA; V gene: TRBV25-1; J gene: TRBJ2-5; CDR3 DNA: TGTGCCAGCAGTGAATACTCCAGGCAAGAGACCCAGTACTTC; CDR3 protein: CASSEYSRQETQYF
CDR3 length: 13; D gene: NA; clone size: NA; V gene: TRBV7-2; J gene: TRBJ1-1; CDR3 DNA: TGTGCCAGCAGCTCCCCCTCCCTGACTGAAGCTTTCTTT; CDR3 protein: CASSSPSLTEAFF
CDR3 length: 13; D gene: NA; clone size: NA; V gene: TRBV6-5; J gene: TRBJ1-1; CDR3 DNA: TGTGCCAGTTTCAGGGCGACGGGCACTGAAGCTTTCTTT; CDR3 protein: CASFRATGTEAFF
CDR3 length: 11; D gene: NA; clone size: NA; V gene: TRBV19; J gene: TRBJ1-3; CDR3 DNA: TGTGCCAGTCGTCAGTGGAGCACCATATATTTT; CDR3 protein: CASRQWSTIYF